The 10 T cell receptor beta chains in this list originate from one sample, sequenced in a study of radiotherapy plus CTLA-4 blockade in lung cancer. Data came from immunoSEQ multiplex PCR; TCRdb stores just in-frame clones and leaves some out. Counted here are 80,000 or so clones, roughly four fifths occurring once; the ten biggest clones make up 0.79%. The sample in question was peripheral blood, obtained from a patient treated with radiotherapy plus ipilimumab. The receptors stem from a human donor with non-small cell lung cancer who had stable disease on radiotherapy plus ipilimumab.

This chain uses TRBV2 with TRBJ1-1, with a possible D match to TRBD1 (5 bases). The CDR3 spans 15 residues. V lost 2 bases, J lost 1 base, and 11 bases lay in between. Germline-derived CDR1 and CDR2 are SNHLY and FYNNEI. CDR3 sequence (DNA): TGTGCCAGCAGTGAACAGGGAGTAGGGAACACTGAAGCTTTCTTT. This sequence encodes CASSEQGVGNTEAFF.

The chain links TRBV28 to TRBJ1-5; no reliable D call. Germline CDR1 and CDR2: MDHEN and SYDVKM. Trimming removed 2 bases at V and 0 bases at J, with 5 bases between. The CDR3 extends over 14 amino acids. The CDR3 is CASSLGPSNQPQHF. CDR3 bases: TGTGCCAGCAGTTTAGGACCTAGCAATCAGCCCCAGCATTTT.

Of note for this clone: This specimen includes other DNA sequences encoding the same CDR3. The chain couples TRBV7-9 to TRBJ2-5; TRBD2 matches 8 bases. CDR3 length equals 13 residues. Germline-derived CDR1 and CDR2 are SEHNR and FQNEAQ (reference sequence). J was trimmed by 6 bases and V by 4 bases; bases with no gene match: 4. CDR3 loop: CASSSGLGKTQYF. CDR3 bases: TGTGCCAGCAGCTCGGGACTAGGAAAGACCCAGTACTTC.

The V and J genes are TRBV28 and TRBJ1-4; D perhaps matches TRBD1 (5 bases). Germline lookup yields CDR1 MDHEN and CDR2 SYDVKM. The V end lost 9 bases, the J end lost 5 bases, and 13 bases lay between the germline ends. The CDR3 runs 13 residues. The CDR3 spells CASGGPRNEKLFF. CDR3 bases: TGTGCCAGTGGGGGACCCAGGAATGAAAAACTGTTTTTT.

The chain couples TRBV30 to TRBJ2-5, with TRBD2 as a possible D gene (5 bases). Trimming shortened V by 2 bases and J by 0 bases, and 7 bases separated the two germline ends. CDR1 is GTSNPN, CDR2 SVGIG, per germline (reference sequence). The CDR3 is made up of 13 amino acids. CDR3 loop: CAWSIGNQETQYF. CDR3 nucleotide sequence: TGTGCCTGGAGTATCGGGAACCAAGAGACCCAGTACTTC.

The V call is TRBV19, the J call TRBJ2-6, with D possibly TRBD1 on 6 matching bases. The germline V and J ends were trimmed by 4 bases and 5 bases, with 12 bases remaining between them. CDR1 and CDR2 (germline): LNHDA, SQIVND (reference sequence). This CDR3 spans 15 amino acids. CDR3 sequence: CASSTMDSRANVLTF. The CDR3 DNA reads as TGTGCCAGTAGTACTATGGACAGTAGGGCCAACGTCCTGACTTTC.

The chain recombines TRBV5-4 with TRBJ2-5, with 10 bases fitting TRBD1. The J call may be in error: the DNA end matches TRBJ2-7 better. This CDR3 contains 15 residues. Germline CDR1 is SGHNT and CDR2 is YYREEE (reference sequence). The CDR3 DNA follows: TGTGCCAGCAGCTCCTCCGGGACAGGGGAGAACGAGCAGTACTTC. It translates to CASSSSGTGENEQYF.

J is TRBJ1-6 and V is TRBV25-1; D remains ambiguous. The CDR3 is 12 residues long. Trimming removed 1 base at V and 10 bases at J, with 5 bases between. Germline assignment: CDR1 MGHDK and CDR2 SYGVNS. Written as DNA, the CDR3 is TGTGCCAGCAGTGAATCCCCCTCACCCCTCCACTTT. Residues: CASSESPSPLHF.

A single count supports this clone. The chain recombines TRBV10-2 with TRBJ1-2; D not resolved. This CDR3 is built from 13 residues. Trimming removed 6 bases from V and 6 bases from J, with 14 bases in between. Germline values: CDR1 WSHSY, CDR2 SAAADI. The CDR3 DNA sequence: TGCGCCAGCAGAATGGCCACGGGGAATGGCTACACCTTC. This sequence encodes CASRMATGNGYTF.

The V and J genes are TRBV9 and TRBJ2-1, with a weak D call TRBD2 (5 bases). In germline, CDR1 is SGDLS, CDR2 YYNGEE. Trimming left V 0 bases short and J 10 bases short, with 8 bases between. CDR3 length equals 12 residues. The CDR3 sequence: CASSVGRWEQFF. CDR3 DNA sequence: TGTGCCAGCAGCGTAGGGAGGTGGGAGCAGTTCTTC.